This T cell receptor (beta chain) was found in a study of control samples from healthy donors and cancer patients. Assay used: immunoSEQ multiplex PCR; TCRdb lists only in-frame clones, some missing. Of some 120,000 clones in the sample, about 95% are singletons; the top ten hold roughly 4%. V lost 3 bases to trimming and J lost 5 bases; unmatched junction nucleotides: 7. Germline V gene data show CDR1 as SGHNT and CDR2 as YYREEE (reference sequence). This CDR3 is 14 amino acids long. This receptor was identified in a man aged 25-45 years in good health. This chain uses TRBV5-4 with TRBJ2-5; the match to TRBD2 covers 7 bases. Input material: blood. The CDR3 is CASSYRGGGETQYF. The CDR3 region has the DNA TGTGCCAGCAGCTATCGCGGGGGAGGGGAGACCCAGTACTTC.